Detailed here is one T cell receptor beta chain. What it binds is not known. This entry is derived from a study of shared clonotypes between healthy human individuals. Findings of the study overall: What limited the represented genetic and exposure-history diversity was the small number of donors.

CD8 cells classed as naive were CD45RO-negative and positively selected for CCR7, excluding terminally differentiated effector memory CD45RA+ cells. Among the donors, all were Caucasian adults who lived in Nashville, Tennessee. The CDR3 runs to 14 residues. Trimming removed 5 bases from V and 6 bases from J; junction bases left unmatched: 6. CDR1 and CDR2 from the germline V gene are SGHAT and FQNNGV. Clones were read by immunoSEQ multiplex PCR, and TCRdb kept only the in-frame ones, dropping some. The sample shows some 2.1 million clones, about 94% of them seen only once. The sequenced sample consisted of naive CD8+ T cells sorted from blood. The clonotype comes from a man aged 18 to 30 in good health. The chain carries TRBV11-2 and TRBJ2-2, with TRBD2 matching over 7 bases. The CDR3 nucleotides are TGTGCCAGCAGCCCCGGGACTACCCCCGGGGAGCTGTTTTTT. Translation gives CASSPGTTPGELFF.